A single sample is the source of the 29 T cell receptor beta chains below, sequenced in a study of blood T cell repertoires in COVID-19. Measured with immunoSEQ multiplex PCR; TCRdb has only the in-frame clones, and not every one. The table has under 300,000 clones, 87% seen once; the top ten hold about 7%. Input material: peripheral blood. These receptor sequences come from a man in his 60s who had recovered from COVID-19.

This chain links TRBV19 with TRBJ1-6; TRBD1 aligns across 9 bases. Germline V CDR1 and CDR2: LNHDA, SQIVND (reference sequence). The CDR3 runs to 15 residues. The J segment lost 11 bases and the V segment lost 7 bases, leaving 12 bases of the junction unmatched. The CDR3 sequence: CASKDPGQGPTPLHF. The CDR3 coding sequence is TGTGCCAGTAAAGACCCGGGACAGGGCCCGACACCCCTCCACTTT.

The chain employs TRBV10-3 and TRBJ1-3, with D possibly TRBD1 on 5 matching bases. Germline CDR1 reads ENHRY; CDR2 reads SYGVKD. This CDR3 comprises 12 residues. Between the trimmed V and J ends, which lost 6 bases and 8 bases, there was a span of 11 bases. CDR3 loop: CAIRTAGDTIYF. CDR3 DNA sequence: TGTGCCATCAGGACAGCGGGCGACACCATATATTTT.

This clone was observed a single time. This chain links TRBV3-1 (or the pseudogene TRBV3-2) with TRBJ1-4; 9 nucleotides line up with TRBD1. J lost 8 bases, V lost 5 bases, and 18 bases had no gene match. The CDR3 runs 18 residues. Germline assignment: CDR1 LGHDT and CDR2 YNNKEL (reference sequence). The CDR3: CASSGWAYPGTGSEKLFF. In DNA form, the CDR3 reads TGTGCCAGCAGCGGGTGGGCGTACCCCGGGACAGGGAGCGAAAAACTGTTTTTT.

The rearrangement links TRBV20-1 to TRBJ1-5; a weak D match, TRBD1 (6 bases). CDR1 and CDR2 from the germline V gene are DFQATT and SNEGSKA (reference sequence). V was trimmed by 3 bases and J by 2 bases, leaving 8 bases between them. This CDR3 region has 13 residues. The chain's CDR3 is CSASPGGNQPQHF. CDR3 DNA: TGCAGTGCTAGTCCAGGGGGCAATCAGCCCCAGCATTTT.

The chain joins TRBV5-1 to TRBJ2-3, with D uncertain. V was cut by 0 bases and J by 1 base, with 12 bases left in between. The CDR3 runs 16 residues. The germline V gene has CDR1 SGHRS and CDR2 YFSETQ. This chain's CDR3 is CASSLVLVEGTDTQYF. In DNA form, the CDR3 reads TGCGCCAGCAGCTTGGTTTTGGTAGAGGGCACAGATACGCAGTATTTT.

V is TRBV19 and J is TRBJ1-1; 7 bases are shared with TRBD1. Germline values: CDR1 LNHDA, CDR2 SQIVND (reference sequence). This CDR3 spans 15 amino acids. V lost 5 bases to trimming and J lost 1 base; unmatched junction nucleotides: 7. This CDR3 reads CASSPDRESNTEAFF. The CDR3 bases are TGTGCCAGTAGTCCAGACAGGGAATCGAACACTGAAGCTTTCTTT.

The chain recombines TRBV27 with TRBJ2-7, with TRBD1 identical over 8 bases. Germline lookup yields CDR1 MNHEY and CDR2 SMNVEV (reference sequence). Unmatched junction bases numbered 8, after V lost 6 bases and J lost 7 bases. The CDR3 spans 13 residues. The CDR3 nucleotides read TGTGCCAGCAGGGGCCAGGGGGCCGGGGAGCAGTACTTC. This sequence encodes CASRGQGAGEQYF.

The V call is TRBV25-1, the J call TRBJ1-4; TRBD1 matches at 10 bases. From germline, CDR1 is MGHDK and CDR2 SYGVNS. This CDR3 region has 15 residues. The V gene end was trimmed by 6 bases and the J gene end by 8 bases; junction bases not matched to a gene: 9. The CDR3 here is CASREDRGPGEKLFF. The CDR3 nucleotides are TGTGCCAGCAGAGAAGACAGGGGGCCGGGAGAAAAACTGTTTTTT.

This clone has a handful of counts. The chain combines TRBV10-3 with TRBJ1-1; 7 positions match TRBD1. Germline trimming cut 3 bases from V and 6 bases from J; bases unmatched to any gene: 7. Germline V gives CDR1 ENHRY, CDR2 SYGVKD. CDR3 size: 14 residues. CDR3 sequence reads: CAISEPGQSSEAFF. In nucleotides, the CDR3 is TGTGCCATCAGTGAACCGGGACAGTCTTCTGAAGCTTTCTTT.

This clone appeared a single time. The rearrangement uses TRBV7-9 and TRBJ1-4, with 8 bases matching TRBD1. This CDR3 has 15 amino acids. Trimming at V came to 0 bases and at J to 5 bases, leaving 2 bases not matched to a gene. Germline V lookup: CDR1 SEHNR, CDR2 FQNEAQ (reference sequence). Written as DNA, the CDR3 is TGTGCCAGCAGCTTAGCGGCAGGGGGCAATGAAAAACTGTTTTTT. Translation gives CASSLAAGGNEKLFF.

This clone occurred a few times. The chain combines TRBV12-3 or TRBV12-4 with TRBJ2-1; TRBD1 might be the D (6 bases). The CDR3 sequence is 13 residues long. Between the trimmed V and J ends, which lost 5 bases and 10 bases, there was a span of 15 bases. The CDR3 is CASSAGAGREQFF. CDR3 in DNA: TGTGCCAGCAGTGCAGGGGCAGGCAGGGAGCAGTTCTTC.

V is TRBV5-5 and J is TRBJ2-6; D perhaps matches TRBD2 (6 bases). The CDR3 is 19 amino acids. V lost 1 base and J lost 0, with 17 bases in between. Per germline, CDR1 SGHKS and CDR2 YYEKEE (reference sequence). The CDR3 is CASSLLPGLKASGANVLTF. The CDR3 bases are TGTGCCAGCAGCTTGTTGCCGGGACTGAAAGCCTCTGGGGCCAACGTCCTGACTTTC.

The gene calls are TRBV24-1 and TRBJ2-3; 11 bases agree with TRBD2. V lost 2 bases to trimming and J lost 5 bases; unmatched junction nucleotides: 5. Per the germline V gene, CDR1 is KGHDR and CDR2 is SFDVKD. CDR3 length: 16 amino acids. This CDR3 reads CATSDWTSGREDTQYF. Written as DNA, the CDR3 is TGTGCCACCAGTGATTGGACTAGCGGGCGGGAAGATACGCAGTATTTT.

The V gene is TRBV5-1, the J gene TRBJ1-2; the D gene is possibly TRBD1 (6 bases). This CDR3 region has 16 residues. V was cut by 3 bases and J by 2 bases, with 17 bases left in between. Germline CDR1 is SGHRS and CDR2 is YFSETQ. Here the CDR3 DNA reads TGCGCCAGCAGCTCAAAAGCCTCGACAGGAAACTATGGCTACACCTTC. It yields the protein CASSSKASTGNYGYTF.

The chain links TRBV28 to TRBJ1-2; TRBD1 might be the D (6 bases). Per the germline V gene, CDR1 is MDHEN and CDR2 is SYDVKM. This CDR3 has 12 amino acids. The ends were cut back, 4 bases at V and 7 bases at J, with 10 bases in the middle. The CDR3: CASSSGTFGYTF. The CDR3 DNA reads TGTGCCAGCAGTTCGGGGACATTTGGCTACACCTTC.

The chain couples TRBV5-4 to TRBJ2-3; D is perhaps TRBD2 (6 bases). There are 14 residues in the CDR3. Trimming shortened V by 0 bases and J by 8 bases, and 13 bases separated the two germline ends. Germline values: CDR1 SGHNT, CDR2 YYREEE (reference sequence). CDR3 sequence: CASSLDGGSGTQYF. CDR3 bases: TGTGCCAGCAGCTTGGACGGAGGGTCGGGTACGCAGTATTTT.

This chain uses TRBV11-2 with TRBJ1-1, with a possible D match to TRBD1 (6 bases). Germline V gene sequence: CDR1 SGHAT, CDR2 FQNNGV. With 5 bases removed from V and 4 bases from J, the gap between germline ends came to 17 bases. The CDR3 has 15 amino acids. Written as DNA, the CDR3 is TGTGCCAGCAGCGTGACAGGAGTAGATGGCACTGAAGCTTTCTTT. Residues: CASSVTGVDGTEAFF.

V is TRBV10-3 and J is TRBJ1-1, with D possibly matching TRBD1 (5 bases). CDR3 length: 15 amino acids. V shed 6 bases and J shed 1 base, with 15 bases lying between them. Germline CDR1 reads ENHRY; CDR2 reads SYGVKD. The CDR3 bases are TGTGCCATCAGCCCCCGAGGGGACTCGAACACTGAAGCTTTCTTT. Protein sequence: CAISPRGDSNTEAFF.

As to this clone: An end of the junction differs from the germline gene, which may be a read error. The chain joins TRBV2 to TRBJ1-4; D unresolved. Germline values: CDR1 SNHLY, CDR2 FYNNEI. CDR3 length: 13 amino acids. The CDR3 region is CASSEATVSGPIF. The CDR3 DNA reads as TGTGCCAGCAGTGAAGCTACCGTGAGCGGGCCGATATTT.

The rearrangement links TRBV25-1 to TRBJ1-4; D is ambiguous. The length of the CDR3 is 11 residues. Germline V lookup: CDR1 MGHDK, CDR2 SYGVNS. V shed 7 bases and J shed 8 bases, with 8 bases lying between them. The CDR3 spells CASTGSEKLFF. CDR3 nucleotides: TGTGCCAGCACGGGGAGCGAAAAACTGTTTTTT.

The chain employs TRBV9 and TRBJ1-6; 7 bases fit TRBD1. CDR1 and CDR2 from the germline V gene are SGDLS and YYNGEE. Unmatched junction bases numbered 5, after V lost 4 bases and J lost 10 bases. The CDR3 consists of 13 residues. The CDR3 loop is CASSTTGDSPLHF. The CDR3 DNA reads TGTGCCAGCAGCACCACAGGGGACTCACCCCTCCACTTT.

The chain joins TRBV25-1 to TRBJ2-3, with D hard to call. This CDR3 contains 14 residues. Deletions cut 4 bases from V and 5 bases from J, with 13 bases between. From germline, CDR1 is MGHDK and CDR2 SYGVNS. In DNA, the CDR3 is TGTGCCAGCAGTGTAGCACACCATCAAGATACGCAGTATTTT. It specifies CASSVAHHQDTQYF.

The gene calls are TRBV24-1 and TRBJ2-3; 9 bases are a match to TRBD1. The CDR3 covers 17 residues. J lost 0 bases, V lost 3 bases, and 6 bases had no gene match. The germline CDR1 and CDR2 sequences are KGHDR and SFDVKD. The CDR3 sequence: CATSDVDRGGSTDTQYF. For the CDR3, the DNA is TGTGCCACCAGTGATGTGGACAGGGGAGGGAGCACAGATACGCAGTATTTT.

The rearrangement uses TRBV7-8 and TRBJ2-1; 8 bases fit TRBD2. In germline, CDR1 is SGHVS, CDR2 FQNEAQ. The CDR3 spans 15 residues. The junction had 10 bases not matched to a gene; V was cut back by 3 bases and J by 9 bases. This CDR3 is CASSFTGGPWGEQFF. The CDR3 coding sequence is TGTGCCAGCAGCTTTACGGGGGGGCCATGGGGTGAGCAGTTCTTC.

V is TRBV13 and J is TRBJ1-4, with a tentative D call TRBD1 (6 bases). Deletions cut 5 bases from V and 2 bases from J, with 12 bases between. This CDR3 is built from 15 residues. Germline V gene lookup returns CDR1 PRHDT and CDR2 FYEKMQ (reference sequence). CDR3 region: CASSTRTETNEKLFF. In DNA, the CDR3 is TGTGCCAGCAGCACAAGGACAGAGACTAATGAAAAACTGTTTTTT.

V usage is TRBV14 and J usage is TRBJ2-5; no firm D call. Trimming stripped 3 bases from V and 0 bases from J, with 11 bases between. Germline CDR1 is SGHDN and CDR2 is FVKESK. The CDR3 spans 15 residues. As DNA, the CDR3 is TGTGCCAGCAGCCACGTCTTAGAATACCAAGAGACCCAGTACTTC. It codes for CASSHVLEYQETQYF.

This clone appeared a single time. The rearrangement joins TRBV3-1 (or the pseudogene TRBV3-2) to TRBJ1-2; D is ambiguous. The V gene's germline CDR1 is LGHDT and CDR2 YNNKEL (reference sequence). This CDR3 is 11 amino acids long. Trimming cost V 5 bases and J 5 bases, with 6 bases left between them. CDR3 amino acids: CASSEGYGYTF. The CDR3 DNA sequence: TGTGCCAGCAGCGAGGGATATGGCTACACCTTC.

This rearrangement joins TRBV27 to TRBJ2-5; D possibly corresponds to TRBD1 (8 bases). The CDR3 contains 15 residues. CDR1 and CDR2 (germline): MNHEY, SMNVEV (reference sequence). V was pared by 1 base and J by 4 bases, with 13 bases between. CDR3 sequence reads: CASSLLQGGTETQYF. Written as DNA, the CDR3 is TGTGCCAGCAGTTTATTACAGGGGGGGACAGAGACCCAGTACTTC.

The rearrangement links TRBV5-1 to TRBJ2-7, with 11 bases aligning to TRBD2. Germline CDR1 SGHRS, CDR2 YFSETQ. The V segment lost 0 bases and the J segment 2 bases; nucleotides outside the gene matches: 4. The CDR3 is 16 residues long. The CDR3 DNA is TGCGCCAGCAGCTTGGTTGCTAGCGGGGGGACCTACGAGCAGTACTTC. Amino acid sequence: CASSLVASGGTYEQYF.